The 28 T cell receptor beta chains listed next were all sequenced from one sample in a study of identical twins (TCRdb year 2016). The method behind the library was 5' RACE. The run used an Illumina HiSeq 2000. TCRdb trimmed public reads at Q25 via fastp, called clones via MiXCR and kept in-frame beta chains. A single entry per CDR3 protein holds the most common genes and DNA from its merged rows. This sample comprises 550,000 to 700,000 distinct CDR3 sequences, 9.6% of them detected only once. The ten largest clones take up around 3% of the sample. The same sample was also used in a study of yellow fever vaccine responses in identical twins.

Source material: PBMCs. These receptors were taken from a woman aged 18 to 35 in good health.

This clonotype was counted ten times or more. The V call is TRBV12-3 or TRBV12-4, the J call TRBJ2-5; 7 bases align to TRBD1. The V gene end was trimmed by 2 bases and the J gene end by 2 bases; junction bases not matched to a gene: 5. This CDR3 is 15 amino acids long. The CDR3 loop is CASSLLTGIQETQYF. Here the CDR3 DNA reads TGTGCCAGCAGTTTATTGACAGGGATTCAAGAGACCCAGTACTTC.

With regard to this clonotype: This likely reflects a read error, since a far larger clone is one base away. In this CDR3 the conserved last residue, phenylalanine or tryptophan, is missing, so a read error is likely. The chain carries TRBV12-3 or TRBV12-4 and TRBJ2-1, with D unclear. The CDR3 totals 10 residues. Trimming left V 3 bases short and J 6 bases short, with 0 bases between. The CDR3 loop is CASSFNEQFL. In DNA form, the CDR3 reads TGTGCCAGCAGTTTCAATGAGCAGTTCTTA.

This clonotype was counted only a few times. This chain joins TRBV15 and TRBJ2-1; 10 bases line up with TRBD1. CDR1 is LNHNV, CDR2 YYDKDF, per germline (reference sequence). The CDR3 has 19 residues. Unmatched junction bases numbered 8, after V lost 0 bases and J lost 0 bases. Written as DNA, the CDR3 is TGTGCCACCAGCAGAGATTACGGACAGGGGGTGGTCTCCTACAATGAGCAGTTCTTC. This sequence encodes CATSRDYGQGVVSYNEQFF.

This clonotype was observed many times. The chain carries TRBV6-5 and TRBJ2-1, with D possibly TRBD1 on 6 matching bases. The CDR3 consists of 18 residues. V was cut by 2 bases and J by 10 bases, with 27 bases left in between. Germline CDR1 and CDR2: MNHEY and SVGAGI. The CDR3 reads CASSYRAESIGGPREQFF. In DNA, the CDR3 is TGTGCCAGCAGTTACAGGGCGGAGTCTATAGGGGGTCCAAGAGAGCAGTTCTTC.

The rearrangement links TRBV5-1 to TRBJ2-1; 9 nucleotides line up with TRBD1. Trimming cost V 4 bases and J 7 bases; bases outside gene matches: 12. Germline V gene data show CDR1 as SGHRS and CDR2 as YFSETQ. The CDR3 length is 16 residues. The CDR3 DNA follows: TGCGCCAGCAGCAAAAATTCGGGACAGGGTGGGAATGAGCAGTTCTTC. This encodes CASSKNSGQGGNEQFF. Complete variable domain (other parts from reference TRBV5-1 and TRBJ2-1): KAGVTQTPRYLIKTRGQQVTLSCSPISGHRSVSWYQQTPGQGLQFLFEYFSETQRNKGNFPGRFSGRQFSNSRSEMNVSTLELGDSALYLCASSKNSGQGGNEQFFGPGTRLTVL.

This clonotype was seen repeatedly, ten times or more. V is TRBV4-2 and J is TRBJ2-1; 9 bases are a match to TRBD1. The CDR3 covers 15 residues. With 3 bases clipped from V and 8 bases from J, the junction kept 8 bases outside the gene matches. CDR1 is LGHNA and CDR2 is YNFKEQ in the germline V gene. The CDR3 DNA is TGTGCCAGCAGCCAGGGGACAGGGAAGAGGGATGAGCAGTTCTTC. Its protein product is CASSQGTGKRDEQFF.

V is TRBV5-1 and J is TRBJ2-2; D is perhaps TRBD1 (6 bases). V was pared by 0 bases and J by 6 bases, with 9 bases between. Germline CDR1 is SGHRS and CDR2 is YFSETQ. CDR3 length: 14 amino acids. The CDR3 bases are TGCGCCAGCAGCTTGGCCGACAGGTCCGGGGAGCTGTTTTTT. Translated: CASSLADRSGELFF.

In its sample, this clonotype was seen a few times. The genes are TRBV4-1 and TRBJ2-5, with D perhaps matching TRBD2 (5 bases). The CDR3 sequence is 16 residues long. Trimming removed 0 bases from V and 1 base from J, with 12 bases in between. The germline CDR1 and CDR2 sequences are MGHRA and YSYEKL. The CDR3 protein is CASSQEEREFQETQYF. Here the CDR3 DNA reads TGCGCCAGCAGCCAAGAGGAACGGGAATTCCAAGAGACCCAGTACTTC.

The chain has TRBV6-2 or TRBV6-3 and TRBJ1-2, with D uncertain. The germline CDR1 and CDR2 sequences are MNHEY and SVGEGT. The CDR3 covers 11 residues. Trimming took 6 bases from V and 4 from J, leaving 6 bases between them. Here the CDR3 DNA reads TGTGCCAGCAGGTCCGGCTATGGCTACACCTTC. Amino acid sequence: CASRSGYGYTF.

J is TRBJ2-7 and V is TRBV20-1, with a possible D match to TRBD1 (6 bases). CDR3 length equals 14 residues. The germline V gene has CDR1 DFQATT and CDR2 SNEGSKA (reference sequence). The ends were cut back, 3 bases at V and 4 bases at J, with 16 bases in the middle. The CDR3 DNA is TGCAGTGCTAGGGCCGGGACAAGGGTTTACGAGCAGTACTTC. Amino acids: CSARAGTRVYEQYF.

This clonotype was found many times. The V and J genes are TRBV6-5 and TRBJ2-2, with D perhaps given as TRBD1 or TRBD2 (5 bases each). CDR1 MNHEY and CDR2 SVGAGI come from the germline V gene. Trimming shortened V by 0 bases and J by 3 bases, and 8 bases separated the two germline ends. The CDR3 is 15 residues long. The DNA for the CDR3 is TGTGCCAGCAGTTACTCGGGGCGGGACACCGGGGAGCTGTTTTTT. Its protein product is CASSYSGRDTGELFF.

This rearrangement joins TRBV20-1 to TRBJ2-2; TRBD1 matches 10 bases. The CDR3 is 15 amino acids. Trimming cost V 6 bases and J 2 bases; bases outside gene matches: 6. The germline CDR1 and CDR2 sequences are DFQATT and SNEGSKA (reference sequence). CDR3 sequence reads: CSAHSTGGNTGELFF. The DNA for the CDR3 is TGCAGTGCCCATTCGACAGGGGGCAACACCGGGGAGCTGTTTTTT.

This clonotype was seen a handful of times. The rearrangement uses TRBV18 and TRBJ2-5, with a possible D match to TRBD1 (5 bases). Germline CDR1 KGHSH, CDR2 LQKENI. The CDR3 extends over 15 amino acids. The germline V and J ends were trimmed by 5 bases and 2 bases, with 15 bases remaining between them. The CDR3, as DNA: TGTGCCAGCTCAGGAGATAAGCAGGGACAAGAGACCCAGTACTTC. This encodes CASSGDKQGQETQYF.

This clonotype was counted many times. V gene TRBV7-9 combines with J gene TRBJ1-1; D perhaps matches TRBD1 (5 bases). The CDR3 has 13 amino acids. V was trimmed by 2 bases and J by 5 bases, leaving 9 bases between them. CDR1 and CDR2 (germline): SEHNR, FQNEAQ (reference sequence). The CDR3 here is CASSLKWGTEAFF. CDR3 DNA sequence: TGTGCCAGCAGCTTAAAGTGGGGGACTGAAGCTTTCTTT.

This clonotype came up a few times. The CDR3 region is CAISVGTLDEQYF. The CDR3, as DNA: TGTGCCATCAGTGTTGGGACTTTAGACGAGCAGTACTTC. The chain combines TRBV10-3 with TRBJ2-7; a possible D gene is TRBD2 (6 bases). Germline-derived CDR1 and CDR2 are ENHRY and SYGVKD. Deletions cut 4 bases from V and 5 bases from J, with 12 bases between. The CDR3 consists of 13 residues.

The chain employs TRBV29-1 and TRBJ2-1, with D perhaps TRBD2 (6 bases). The germline CDR1 and CDR2 sequences are SQVTM and ANQGSEA. Trimming took off 3 bases at V and 4 bases at J, with 13 bases between the two ends. The CDR3 contains 14 residues. The CDR3 sequence: CSVEEGRTYNEQFF. The CDR3 nucleotides are TGCAGCGTTGAGGAGGGACGGACATACAATGAGCAGTTCTTC.

This clonotype was seen a few times. The gene calls are TRBV4-1 and TRBJ2-7, with TRBD2 matching over 10 bases. This CDR3 spans 16 amino acids. Per germline, CDR1 MGHRA and CDR2 YSYEKL. The ends lost 1 base at V and 5 bases at J; junction bases unmatched: 8. The CDR3: CASSQGGSGRFDEQYF. The CDR3 DNA reads as TGCGCCAGCAGCCAAGGGGGTAGCGGGAGGTTCGACGAGCAGTACTTC.

This clonotype was seen many times. This chain uses TRBV29-1 with TRBJ1-1; perhaps TRBD1 as D (5 bases). V lost 0 bases and J 10 bases, leaving 12 bases between the germline ends. The CDR3 has 12 residues. Germline V gene data show CDR1 as SQVTM and CDR2 as ANQGSEA. DNA for the CDR3: TGCAGCGTTGAAGAGGGGACCTCAAGAGCTTTCTTT. Amino acids: CSVEEGTSRAFF.

The sample holds a few counts of this clonotype. A junction boundary mismatches the germline segment, possibly from a read error. J is TRBJ2-7 and V is TRBV18; D unclear. CDR3 length equals 16 residues. Germline assignment: CDR1 KGHSH and CDR2 LQKENI. CDR3 in DNA: TGTGCCAGCTCGCCACCCGGGCAAACCCGAAACTACGAGCAGTACTTC. It codes for CASSPPGQTRNYEQYF.

The CDR3 nucleotides read TGTGCCAGCAGTGACTCGGCAGGGAGGGGCTACAATGAGCAGTTCTTC. This codes for CASSDSAGRGYNEQFF. The gene calls are TRBV6-4 and TRBJ2-1, with 7 bases lining up with TRBD2. The CDR3 is 16 residues long. CDR1 and CDR2 (germline): MRHNA, SNTAGT. V gave up 0 bases and J gave up 3 bases; unmatched junction bases: 5.

The sample holds many counts of this clonotype. The V and J genes are TRBV6-1 and TRBJ1-4; 7 nucleotides align to TRBD1. Germline V gene lookup returns CDR1 MNHNS and CDR2 SASEGT. The CDR3 sequence is 13 residues long. V lost 8 bases, J lost 5 bases, and 5 bases stayed unmatched. For the CDR3, the DNA is TGTGCCAGCCGACAGGGTGGGAATGAAAAACTGTTTTTT. Translated, it gives CASRQGGNEKLFF.

This clonotype was seen many times. The chain links TRBV7-9 to TRBJ2-7, with D possibly called TRBD1 or TRBD2 (5 bases each). V gave up 8 bases and J gave up 3 bases, with 11 bases separating them. The CDR3 sequence is 12 residues long. CDR1 is SEHNR, CDR2 FQNEAQ, per germline (reference sequence). The CDR3 sequence: CASSLGDYEQYF. The DNA for the CDR3 is TGTGCCAGCTCCCTGGGGGACTACGAGCAGTACTTC. Drawing the rest from reference TRBV7-9 and TRBJ2-7, the complete variable domain is DTGVSQNPRHKITKRGQNVTFRCDPISEHNRLYWYRQTLGQGPEFLTYFQNEAQLEKSRLLSDRFSAERPKGSFSTLEIQRTEQGDSAMYLCASSLGDYEQYFGPGTRLTVT.

The V gene is TRBV6-5, the J gene TRBJ2-3; the match to TRBD2 covers 13 bases. Germline loops: CDR1 MNHEY, CDR2 SVGAGI. This CDR3 is built from 17 residues. V dropped 0 bases and J dropped 5; count of bases not matched to a gene: 5. CDR3 sequence: CASSYSGTSGKGDTQYF. Written as DNA, the CDR3 is TGTGCCAGCAGTTACTCCGGGACTAGCGGGAAGGGAGATACGCAGTATTTT.

The chain recombines TRBV11-1 with TRBJ2-1; 10 bases are a match to TRBD2. The CDR3 is made up of 20 amino acids. Germline trimming cut 5 bases from V and 4 bases from J; bases unmatched to any gene: 20. Germline V CDR1 and CDR2: SGHAT, FQDESV (reference sequence). Here the CDR3 DNA reads TGTGCCAGCAGCCTCCTAGCGGGGGTAACCTATTCTAACCCATACAATGAGCAGTTCTTC. This codes for CASSLLAGVTYSNPYNEQFF.

This sequence joins TRBV12-3 or TRBV12-4 and TRBJ2-3; D tentatively reads TRBD1 or TRBD2 (6 bases each). Deletions cut 5 bases from V and 2 bases from J, with 17 bases between. This CDR3 spans 16 amino acids. CDR3 nucleotide sequence: TGTGCCAGCAGTCGGATCGGGGGCAGGGACACAGATACGCAGTATTTT. Protein: CASSRIGGRDTDTQYF.

This clonotype was recorded many times. This chain links TRBV24-1 with TRBJ2-1; D ambiguous. The length of the CDR3 is 15 residues. Trimming took 0 bases from V and 2 from J, leaving 7 bases between them. The V gene's germline CDR1 is KGHDR and CDR2 SFDVKD. The CDR3 here is CATSDLVVPYNEQFF. Written as DNA, the CDR3 is TGTGCCACCAGTGATTTGGTGGTCCCCTACAATGAGCAGTTCTTC.

In this sample, this clonotype turned up many times. V gene TRBV6-2 or TRBV6-3 combines with J gene TRBJ1-1, with D uncertain. V was shortened by 6 bases and J by 5 bases, with 7 bases between the two germline ends. CDR1 and CDR2 (germline): MNHEY, SVGEGT. This CDR3 is 11 amino acids long. The CDR3, as DNA: TGTGCCAGCAGCGACGGAACTGAAGCTTTCTTT. Its protein is CASSDGTEAFF.

This clonotype was recorded at least ten times. This sequence joins TRBV28 and TRBJ2-7; the match to TRBD2 covers 10 bases. This CDR3 comprises 16 residues. CDR1 is MDHEN and CDR2 is SYDVKM in the germline V gene. Trimming removed 5 bases from V and 2 bases from J; junction bases left unmatched: 9. CDR3 amino acids: CASSPLKAGGPYEQYF. For the CDR3, the DNA is TGTGCCAGCAGTCCTCTAAAAGCGGGAGGGCCCTACGAGCAGTACTTC.